One TCR beta chain is described in this entry. What this receptor recognizes is not known. No quality values exist for individual bases; no much larger clone is one base distant. The collaborating institutions used their own protocols to collect whole blood in K2EDTA tubes. Collaborator samples were shipped for TCRbeta analysis as frozen whole blood, isolated PBMCs, or DNA extracted from either sample type. The germline V gene encodes CDR1 MNHNY and CDR2 SVGAGI (reference sequence). The CDR3, from cysteine to phenylalanine, totals 14 residues. Just CDR3 DNA is preserved here, 42 bases in frame from base 1. V is pared back by 1 base and J by 8 bases, with 12 bases lying between the germline termini. This sample is drawn from a study of blood T cell repertoires in COVID-19 (dated by TCRdb to 2019 to 2021). Study-wide context: The collaborator samples originated in the United States, Italy and Spain and spanned the acute and convalescent phases of COVID-19. The dataset comprised deeply sampled blood TCRbeta repertoires from subjects exposed to, actively infected with, or recovered from COVID-19. Nearly every sample came with metadata listing a de-identified subject ID, COVID-19 status, age in years and sex. The repertoires were released in a freely available public database intended as a resource for research on the immune response to SARS-CoV-2. Samples came from the ongoing ImmuneRACE study (first 160 participants) plus 1,254 subjects from 6 global collaborators. The prospective study material was composed of cDNA or gDNA derived from T cells, B-cell-depleted T cells, or PBMCs. Where available, HLA class I and class II types were taken from metadata supplied by the sample provider and were not determined by assay-based typing.

The paper's findings and limits, for the study overall: Clinical and demographic metadata were provided uncurated, with the amount varying by source and participant.

TCRbeta CDR3 regions were amplified from genomic DNA using the immunoSEQ Assay, a bias-controlled multiplex PCR. The published analysis was carried out like this. Within the assay, amplification of reference gene primers was used to estimate how many nucleated cells each sample contained. To quantify the absolute abundance of each unique TCRbeta CDR3 rearrangement, sequence reads were collapsed and filtered. Productive Simpson clonality was computed per sample as the square root of Simpson's diversity index over productive rearrangements. TCRdb's version of the immuneACCESS table is confined to in-frame rearrangements and falls short of the full clone set. An unresolved V gene accounts for under half of the shortfall where checked; the remainder is of unknown origin. V and J calls and clone size come straight from that table; D and trimming were deduced from the DNA. The sample table shows about 190,000 clones, and 88% are seen once. Clones ranked in the top ten supply approximately 1% of the sample.

The chain is made from TRBV6-6 and TRBJ1-5; there is no confident call for the D gene. The sequenced sample consisted of peripheral blood. The receptor was derived from a man in his thirties or forties with acute or convalescent COVID-19. At the DNA level, the sequence is TGTGCCAGCAGTTACTTGGAGGGTTGGAAGCCCCAGCATTTT. Translated, it reads CASSYLEGWKPQHF.